This passage covers 16 T cell receptor beta chains from one sample sequenced in a study of CD4+ T cells in melanoma. TCRdb keeps only in-frame clones here, not all; method: immunoSEQ multiplex PCR. The table includes some 9,500 clones, roughly 63% detected once. Sequencing was performed on cells from a culture (not recorded whether cultured in vitro). These receptors all stem from a human donor with melanoma.

The chain links TRBV5-4 to TRBJ1-2, with D perhaps TRBD1 (6 bases). V lost 6 bases, J lost 5 bases, and 17 bases lay in between. The CDR3 covers 14 residues. Germline V gene data show CDR1 as SGHNT and CDR2 as YYREEE (reference sequence). The CDR3 DNA sequence: TGTGCCAGCACCCACCTGGACAGAAGATATGGCTACACCTTC. Residues: CASTHLDRRYGYTF. The full variable domain, with the rest looked up from reference TRBV5-4 and TRBJ1-2, is ETGVTQSPTHLIKTRGQQVTLRCSSQSGHNTVSWYQQALGQGPQFIFQYYREEENGRGNFPPRFSGLQFPNYSSELNVNALELDDSALYLCASTHLDRRYGYTFGSGTRLTVV.

This clone has only a few counts. V usage is TRBV6-5 and J usage is TRBJ2-3; 11 positions match TRBD1. Germline V gene sequence: CDR1 MNHEY, CDR2 SVGAGI. Trimming removed 6 bases from V and 5 bases from J; junction bases left unmatched: 7. The CDR3 consists of 15 residues. The CDR3 reads CASSPDRGRGDTQYF. The CDR3 coding sequence is TGTGCCAGCAGCCCGGACAGGGGGCGAGGAGATACGCAGTATTTT.

The rearrangement joins TRBV5-8 to TRBJ2-7; 9 positions match TRBD2. V lost 4 bases to trimming and J lost 3 bases; unmatched junction nucleotides: 8. The germline gives CDR1 SGHTS, CDR2 YDEGEE. The CDR3 totals 15 residues. Here the CDR3 DNA reads TGTGCCAGCAGCCGGTTGCGGGGGGGAATCTACGAGCAGTACTTC. Protein product: CASSRLRGGIYEQYF.

The chain joins TRBV7-9 to TRBJ2-3; D remains ambiguous. Trimming pared 1 base from V and 4 bases from J, leaving 6 bases between. The CDR3 length is 13 residues. Germline CDR1 is SEHNR and CDR2 is FQNEAQ (reference sequence). The DNA of the CDR3 is TGTGCCAGCAGCTTAGGTAGCCCAGATACGCAGTATTTT. Amino acids: CASSLGSPDTQYF.

The table lists this clone with a count of one. This chain links TRBV19 with TRBJ2-3; D ambiguous. The V gene's germline CDR1 is LNHDA and CDR2 SQIVND (reference sequence). With 3 bases removed from V and 4 bases from J, the gap between germline ends came to 2 bases. The CDR3 has 11 amino acids. The CDR3 nucleotides are TGTGCCAGTAGTATTGCAGATACGCAGTATTTT. Protein product: CASSIADTQYF. Together with reference TRBV19 and TRBJ2-3, the CDR3 gives the full variable domain: DGGITQSPKYLFRKEGQNVTLSCEQNLNHDAMYWYRQDPGQGLRLIYYSQIVNDFQKGDIAEGYSVSREKKESFPLTVTSAQKNPTAFYLCASSIADTQYFGPGTRLTVL.

This chain joins TRBV5-1 and TRBJ2-7; 9 bases are a match to TRBD1. The CDR3 runs 15 residues. V shed 4 bases, J shed 6 bases, and the junction held 11 bases outside the gene matches. CDR1 and CDR2 (germline): SGHRS, YFSETQ. Written as DNA, the CDR3 is TGCGCCAGCAGCCCCGGACAGGGGCCACTTGGCGAGCAGTACTTC. Protein: CASSPGQGPLGEQYF.

The V gene is TRBV18, the J gene TRBJ1-2; D remains unclear. The CDR3 is made up of 14 amino acids. V lost 6 bases and J lost 4, with 15 bases in between. Germline-derived CDR1 and CDR2 are KGHSH and LQKENI. Written as DNA, the CDR3 is TGTGCCAGCTCGTCAGAGAGTGGCGCCTATGGCTACACCTTC. Its protein is CASSSESGAYGYTF.

The chain is built from TRBV19 and TRBJ2-7; D unresolved. CDR1 is LNHDA, CDR2 SQIVND, per germline (reference sequence). V gave up 6 bases and J gave up 3 bases, with 18 bases separating them. This CDR3 is built from 15 residues. The CDR3 region is CASSLGTGPNYEQYF. The CDR3 nucleotides read TGTGCCAGTAGCCTGGGTACGGGCCCCAACTACGAGCAGTACTTC.

This chain joins TRBV5-4 and TRBJ2-3; D not certain. CDR3 size: 13 residues. V lost 4 bases to trimming and J lost 2 bases, with 8 bases between them. Germline V gene lookup returns CDR1 SGHNT and CDR2 YYREEE (reference sequence). CDR3: CASSQGPTDTQYF. The CDR3 DNA follows: TGTGCCAGCAGCCAAGGACCCACAGATACGCAGTATTTT.

The genes are TRBV10-2 and TRBJ1-1; no clear D. V lost 3 bases and J 1 base, leaving 9 bases between the germline ends. The germline CDR1 and CDR2 sequences are WSHSY and SAAADI. The CDR3 runs to 14 residues. The CDR3 DNA sequence: TGCGCCAGCAGTGACCCCAGCTCGAACACTGAAGCTTTCTTT. Translation: CASSDPSSNTEAFF.

The chain has TRBV6-5 and TRBJ1-1; D call uncertain. Germline CDR1 and CDR2: MNHEY and SVGAGI. The V and J ends lost 0 bases and 0 bases respectively, with 11 bases between them. This CDR3 has 16 residues. In DNA, the CDR3 is TGTGCCAGCAGTTACTCCTGGCGTTCCATGAACACTGAAGCTTTCTTT. Protein sequence: CASSYSWRSMNTEAFF.

The chain links TRBV19 to TRBJ1-5; 7 bases line up with TRBD1. CDR3 length: 17 residues. Losses at the gene ends were 7 bases for V and 4 bases for J; bases not matched to a gene: 16. Germline CDR1 LNHDA, CDR2 SQIVND (reference sequence). CDR3 DNA sequence: TGTGCCAGTACCTTGCTTTCGGCGAGGGGGCGGAATCAGCCCCAGCATTTT. As protein: CASTLLSARGRNQPQHF.

The genes are TRBV5-1 and TRBJ2-7; weak D call: TRBD1 (6 bases). CDR1 and CDR2 from the germline V gene are SGHRS and YFSETQ. The CDR3 totals 14 residues. The V end lost 8 bases, the J end lost 4 bases, and 19 bases lay between the germline ends. This CDR3 is CASGSGGPTYEQYF. Here the CDR3 DNA reads TGCGCCAGTGGAAGTGGGGGCCCCACTTACGAGCAGTACTTC.

The chain uses TRBV6-1 and TRBJ2-3, with 11 positions matching TRBD1. The CDR3 runs 15 residues. V gave up 6 bases and J gave up 5 bases; unmatched junction bases: 7. Germline CDR1 and CDR2: MNHNS and SASEGT. CDR3 region: CASSPDRGRGDTQYF. CDR3 sequence (DNA): TGTGCCAGCAGCCCGGACAGGGGGCGAGGAGATACGCAGTATTTT.

The J gene is TRBJ1-1, the V gene TRBV6-5; D is uncertain. Germline V gene sequence: CDR1 MNHEY, CDR2 SVGAGI. The CDR3 extends over 14 amino acids. Between the trimmed V and J ends, which lost 4 bases and 1 base, there was a span of 10 bases. CDR3 protein: CASSSVGSNTEAFF. DNA for the CDR3: TGTGCCAGCAGTTCGGTGGGCTCGAACACTGAAGCTTTCTTT.

The V and J genes are TRBV7-8 and TRBJ2-5; D may match TRBD1 or TRBD2 (5 bases each). CDR3 size: 14 residues. With 5 bases removed from V and 5 bases from J, the gap between germline ends came to 15 bases. The germline CDR1 and CDR2 sequences are SGHVS and FQNEAQ. The CDR3 here is CASSQGRQPETQYF. DNA of the CDR3: TGTGCCAGCAGCCAGGGACGACAACCCGAGACCCAGTACTTC.